The rows below give T cell receptor beta chains drawn from one sample of a study of CD8 T cells in Susac syndrome. TCRdb fed the immunoSEQ multiplex PCR reads into MiXCR, producing one record per CDR3 protein. The sample has about 82,000 distinct CDR3 sequences, about 95% seen once; the top ten hold about 0.68%. Sample: CD8+ T cells from PBMCs. The receptors shown here come from a human donor with Susac syndrome. Both conserved end residues are part of each CDR3.

TRBJ1-1,TRBV20-1,CSAGRGADTEAFF
TRBJ2-3,TRBV27,CASWGGYTDTQYF
TRBJ1-1,TRBV5-1,CASSLATQDPEAFF
TRBJ2-1,TRBV5-1,CASSLGQGAVNEQFF
TRBJ2-3,TRBV30,CAWSGTGVGTDTQYF
TRBJ1-1,TRBV20-1,CSARNDRGPEAFF
TRBJ2-3,TRBV20-1,CSARASTGYTQYF
TRBJ2-7,TRBV20-1,CSARPSYEQYF
TRBJ1-2,TRBV4-3,CASSQGGAPLDGYTF
TRBJ2-5,TRBV24-1,CATSDPSGGNQETQYF
TRBJ2-1,TRBV30,CAWSSQNNEQFF
TRBJ1-4,TRBV5-1,CASSLIAGDTGKLFF
TRBJ1-1,TRBV6-4,CASLLPHHSSMNTEAFF
TRBJ1-6,TRBV20-1,CSARPGTIGTLHF
TRBJ2-1,TRBV19,CASSIGSGNEQFF
TRBJ1-1,TRBV30,CAWSQGPDGEAFF
TRBJ1-5,TRBV28,CASTPGQEGMGPQHF
TRBJ1-1,TRBV5-1,CASSPGNRDSTEAFF
TRBJ1-6,TRBV4-1,CASRHREGNSPLHF
TRBJ1-1,TRBV25-1,CASSGLLGNTEAFF
TRBJ2-5,TRBV5-1,CASSLAGQGGETQYF
TRBJ2-7,TRBV20-1,CSARGARLYEQYF
TRBJ1-6,TRBV7-9,CASSALQGANNSPLHF
TRBJ1-1,TRBV30,CAWTNGQGWTTEAFF
TRBJ2-1,TRBV24-1,CATSDLAAGGKEQFF
TRBJ1-4,TRBV4-3,CASRTTRDSKPSGKLFF
TRBJ2-6,TRBV4-3,CASSQVRTGSLSGANVLTF
TRBJ2-7,TRBV7-9,CASSLTGQVTYEQYF